A single T cell receptor (beta chain) is shown here with its context. Sequencing targeted expressed TCRB transcripts, as all isolated RNA had been reverse transcribed. Profiled with immunoSEQ multiplex PCR; TCRdb holds only in-frame clones, not every one. In the table there are around 430,000 clones, about 29% of which are singletons. This entry belongs to a study of beta chain features in type 1 diabetes. Material for sequencing was naive CD4+ T cells from blood. The clonotype was recovered from a man younger than 35 in good health.

Here the CDR3 DNA reads TGTGCCAGCAGCGGGACAGGGTATGAAAAACTGTTTTTT. Translated, it gives CASSGTGYEKLFF. The chain has TRBV9 and TRBJ1-4, with 8 bases aligning to TRBD1. Germline trimming cut 3 bases from V and 6 bases from J; bases unmatched to any gene: 1. Germline lookup yields CDR1 SGDLS and CDR2 YYNGEE. The CDR3 extends over 13 amino acids. The variable domain in full, with the rest retrieved from reference TRBV9 and TRBJ1-4, is DSGVTQTPKHLITATGQRVTLRCSPRSGDLSVYWYQQSLDQGLQFLIQYYNGEERAKGNILERFSAQQFPDLHSELNLSSLELGDSALYFCASSGTGYEKLFFGSGTQLSVL.